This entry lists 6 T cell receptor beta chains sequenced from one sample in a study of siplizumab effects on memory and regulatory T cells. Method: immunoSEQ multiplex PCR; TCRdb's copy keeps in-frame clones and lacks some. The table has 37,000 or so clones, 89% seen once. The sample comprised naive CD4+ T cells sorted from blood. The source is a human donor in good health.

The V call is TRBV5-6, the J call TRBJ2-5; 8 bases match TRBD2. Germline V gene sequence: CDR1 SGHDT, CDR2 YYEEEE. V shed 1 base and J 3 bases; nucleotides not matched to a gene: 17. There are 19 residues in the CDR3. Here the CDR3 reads CASSLFTGGAIRTKETQYF. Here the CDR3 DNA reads TGTGCCAGCAGCTTGTTTACCGGGGGGGCAATTCGGACTAAAGAGACCCAGTACTTC.

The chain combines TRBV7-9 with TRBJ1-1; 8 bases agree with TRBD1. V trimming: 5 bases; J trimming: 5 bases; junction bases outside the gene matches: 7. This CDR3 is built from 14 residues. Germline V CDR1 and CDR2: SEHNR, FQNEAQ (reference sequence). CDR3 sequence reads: CASSVRQGWTEAFF. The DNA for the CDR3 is TGTGCCAGCAGCGTTAGACAGGGGTGGACTGAAGCTTTCTTT.

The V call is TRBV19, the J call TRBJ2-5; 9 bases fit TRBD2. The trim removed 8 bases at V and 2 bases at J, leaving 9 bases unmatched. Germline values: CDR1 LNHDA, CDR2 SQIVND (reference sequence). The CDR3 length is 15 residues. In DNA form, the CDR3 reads TGTGCCAGTGATTGTAGGCGGGGGGGGCAAGAGACCCAGTACTTC. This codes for CASDCRRGGQETQYF.

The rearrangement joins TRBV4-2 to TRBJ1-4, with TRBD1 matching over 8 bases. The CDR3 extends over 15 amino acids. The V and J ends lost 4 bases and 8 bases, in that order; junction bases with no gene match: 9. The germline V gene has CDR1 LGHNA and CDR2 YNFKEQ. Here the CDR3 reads CASSPLTGVGEKLFF. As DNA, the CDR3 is TGTGCCAGCAGCCCCTTGACAGGGGTTGGCGAAAAACTGTTTTTT.

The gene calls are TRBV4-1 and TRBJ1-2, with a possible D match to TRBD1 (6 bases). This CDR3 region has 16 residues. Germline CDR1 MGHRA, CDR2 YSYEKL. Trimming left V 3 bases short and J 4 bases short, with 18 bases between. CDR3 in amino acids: CASSQCRGARCYGYTF. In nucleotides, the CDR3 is TGCGCCAGCAGCCAGTGCCGGGGGGCGCGATGCTATGGCTACACCTTC.

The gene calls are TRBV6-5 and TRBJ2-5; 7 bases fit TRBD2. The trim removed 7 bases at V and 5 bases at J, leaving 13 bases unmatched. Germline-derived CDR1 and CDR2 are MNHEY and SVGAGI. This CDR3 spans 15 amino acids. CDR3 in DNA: TGTGCCAGCACCCTAAACGGGGGAGGGTGGGAGACCCAGTACTTC. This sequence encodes CASTLNGGGWETQYF.